The T cell receptor beta chain under discussion was sequenced for a study of CD8+ T cells in alopecia areata (dated by TCRdb to between 2018 and 2020). With respect to the entire study: Skin from C3H/HeJ donors with spontaneous alopecia (6-12 months old) was grafted onto female C3H/HeJ recipients that were roughly 7-11 weeks old. High-throughput TCRbeta sequencing was used to examine T cell clonal expansion in alopecia areata in both the C3H/HeJ mouse model and human patients. On the human side, TCRbeta sequencing was run on scalp tissue and on sorted CD4+ and CD8+ peripheral blood T cells from healthy controls and from alopecia areata patients with either patchy or totalis/universalis disease. Scalp clonality was compared across normal scalp (n=4), patchy alopecia areata scalp (n=8), and alopecia totalis/universalis scalp (n=8). RNA came from the PAXgene miRNA kit for fixed scalp, the miRNeasy kit for PBMCs, and the RNeasy kit for mouse skin. Amplification of TCRbeta CDR3 regions was done by immunoSEQ multiplex PCR using 35 Vbeta forward primers and 13 Jbeta reverse primers.

CDR1 NSQYPW and CDR2 LRSPGD were looked up in the germline V gene (reference sequence). Its CDR3 holds 16 amino acids, cysteine through phenylalanine. Of the CDR3's DNA, 36 bases were read; they are in frame from base 1. Broader findings and caveats from the paper: Shared TCR sequences between patients were less evident than in mice, which may be partly attributable to HLA diversity in the patient population. Higher clonality and more expanded CD8+ clones were observed in lesional scalp than in normal scalp, particularly in alopecia totalis/universalis, a finding suggestive of antigenic drive. Scalp TCR repertoire analysis is complicated because resident alphabeta T cells in normal human skin are also sequenced, whereas mouse skin is dominated by gammadelta T cells.

Library preparation was by the immunoSEQ multiplex PCR assay. RNA was extracted from all samples and reverse transcribed into cDNA, which served as template for TCR sequencing. First-strand cDNA was synthesized using SuperScript III with a 2:1 mix of oligo-dT and random hexamers. A synthetic immune receptor repertoire was used to gauge amplification bias, and whatever bias remained was removed computationally. Libraries were sequenced on Illumina HiSeq using 60 bp reads that covered the CDR3 and were read from J toward V. As for the original processing: Raw reads were preprocessed for error removal, and CDR3 was defined according to IMGT conventions as running from the conserved cysteine to phenylalanine. Clonality was computed by normalizing Shannon entropy by log2 of the number of productive unique TCRs and subtracting the result from 1. CD4 or CD8 identity of scalp clones was inferred by cross-referencing scalp TCRbeta sequences with sorted blood CD4 and CD8 repertoires. Held by TCRdb, this immuneACCESS table contains in-frame sequences only and omits some clones. Under half of the omission traces to an unresolved V gene where checked; the cause of the rest is unknown. The V and J calls and clone size were taken over from that table, and D and trimming were inferred from the DNA. The table for this sample lists about 110,000 clones, none of them counted only once. Of the sample, around a fifth is held by the ten largest clones.

This clone was detected a few times. What antigen it recognizes has not been identified. Here, both gene names and germline sequences come from the mouse. The read ends 4 residues early relative to the CDR3; the germline J gene fills the gap. The receptor chain draws on TRBV1 and TRBJ2-5; 10 bases in between match TRBD1. This TCR was recovered from a C3H/HeJ mouse with alopecia areata. This strain possesses the MHC haplotype H2-k. Sequences were obtained from lesional skin. The sequenced CDR3 bases are TGCACCTGCAGTCCCGGGACAGGGGTTCAAGGAGAC. The translation is CTCSPGTGVQGD. The full CDR3 protein is CTCSPGTGVQGDTQYF.